These 30 T cell receptor beta chains came from one sample sequenced in a study of blood T cell repertoires in COVID-19. Sequencing used immunoSEQ multiplex PCR; TCRdb keeps in-frame clones, though not all of them. Among hundreds of thousands of clones listed, 75% to 85% were seen once. The material sequenced was peripheral blood. The receptor source for this set is a man aged 50-59 years with active or convalescent COVID-19.

This clone showed up just a few times. The chain is built from TRBV5-1 and TRBJ1-6, with D maybe TRBD1 (5 bases). The germline V gene encodes CDR1 SGHRS and CDR2 YFSETQ. Trimming shortened V by 4 bases and J by 8 bases, and 13 bases separated the two germline ends. The CDR3 spans 14 residues. CDR3 nucleotide sequence: TGCGCCAGCAGCCCGGCGGGGGGAGATTCACCCCTCCACTTT. Its protein product is CASSPAGGDSPLHF.

This clone was detected only once. The J gene is TRBJ1-6, the V gene TRBV2; a weak D match, TRBD1 (6 bases). V lost 7 bases and J 6 bases, leaving 13 bases between the germline ends. Germline CDR1 and CDR2: SNHLY and FYNNEI. The CDR3 has 14 amino acids. The CDR3 DNA sequence: TGTGCCAGCACCAGGGGCGGATTTAATTCACCCCTCCACTTT. Residues: CASTRGGFNSPLHF.

This chain uses TRBV28 with TRBJ1-5; TRBD1 agrees at 11 bases. J gave up 6 bases and V 7 bases, and 5 bases lay outside the gene matches. CDR3 length: 14 amino acids. Germline values: CDR1 MDHEN, CDR2 SYDVKM. The CDR3 sequence is CASTDRGPGQPQHF. CDR3 nucleotide sequence: TGTGCCAGCACGGACAGGGGGCCCGGTCAGCCCCAGCATTTT.

This sequence joins TRBV5-1 and TRBJ1-1; perhaps TRBD1 as D (5 bases). The germline CDR1 and CDR2 sequences are SGHRS and YFSETQ. This CDR3 contains 15 residues. V was shortened by 4 bases and J by 2 bases, with 15 bases between the two germline ends. In nucleotides, the CDR3 is TGCGCCAGCAGCACGGGGCCGGGGGGTAACACTGAAGCTTTCTTT. Translating gives CASSTGPGGNTEAFF.

This clone was counted once. The chain combines TRBV10-3 with TRBJ2-3, with D possibly TRBD2 on 6 matching bases. V dropped 6 bases and J dropped 3 bases, with 19 bases sitting between them. The CDR3 runs 16 residues. Per the germline V gene, CDR1 is ENHRY and CDR2 is SYGVKD. CDR3 amino acids: CAIRGGGAPETDTQYF. In DNA, the CDR3 is TGTGCCATCAGGGGGGGAGGAGCGCCCGAAACAGATACGCAGTATTTT.

This clone was detected only a few times. The genes are TRBV5-4 and TRBJ1-1, with D possibly matching TRBD1 (5 bases). V was clipped by 0 bases and J by 7 bases, with 7 bases between them. CDR3 length: 12 amino acids. Germline-derived CDR1 and CDR2 are SGHNT and YYREEE (reference sequence). The CDR3 sequence is CASSLAGGEAFF. As DNA, the CDR3 is TGTGCCAGCAGCTTGGCGGGGGGTGAAGCTTTCTTT.

The DNA of the CDR3 is TGTGCCAGCTCGTCGGACATTGACGAGCAGTACTTC. As protein: CASSSDIDEQYF. This chain joins TRBV18 and TRBJ2-7, with D perhaps TRBD1 (5 bases). There are 12 residues in the CDR3. In germline, CDR1 is KGHSH, CDR2 LQKENI. Trimming removed 6 bases from V and 5 bases from J, with 11 bases in between.

This clone was picked up one time. The V call is TRBV7-2, the J call TRBJ2-6; 7 bases match TRBD2. The junction had 12 bases not matched to a gene; V was cut back by 7 bases and J by 0 bases. CDR1 and CDR2 from the germline V gene are SGHTA and FQGNSA. This CDR3 comprises 18 residues. CDR3 amino acids: CASTSSAGPRSGANVLTF. DNA of the CDR3: TGTGCCAGCACCTCCTCAGCGGGACCCCGCTCTGGGGCCAACGTCCTGACTTTC. Complete variable domain (other parts from reference TRBV7-2 and TRBJ2-6): GAGVSQSPSNKVTEKGKDVELRCDPISGHTALYWYRQSLGQGLEFLIYFQGNSAPDKSGLPSDRFSAERTGGSVSTLTIQRTQQEDSAVYLCASTSSAGPRSGANVLTFGAGSRLTVL.

The chain uses TRBV27 and TRBJ1-1; D gene ambiguous. The CDR3 extends over 14 amino acids. Between the trimmed V and J ends, which lost 0 bases and 1 base, there was a span of 6 bases. Germline V gene sequence: CDR1 MNHEY, CDR2 SMNVEV (reference sequence). This CDR3 reads CASSLSVRNTEAFF. The CDR3 DNA sequence: TGTGCCAGCAGTTTATCCGTCCGGAACACTGAAGCTTTCTTT.

This chain links TRBV25-1 with TRBJ1-1; D may be TRBD1 (5 bases). Germline CDR1 and CDR2: MGHDK and SYGVNS. The V end lost 8 bases, the J end lost 1 base, and 20 bases lay between the germline ends. This CDR3 has 16 amino acids. CDR3 DNA: TGTGCCAGCCCGGGTACCCCAGGGATAAGGAACACTGAAGCTTTCTTT. Translation gives CASPGTPGIRNTEAFF.

The chain carries TRBV24-1 and TRBJ2-5; 7 positions agree with TRBD1. Germline CDR1 KGHDR, CDR2 SFDVKD. This CDR3 region has 15 residues. Trimming cost V 3 bases and J 5 bases; bases outside gene matches: 8. CDR3 residues: CATSDGQGTVETQYF. The CDR3 nucleotides read TGTGCCACCAGTGATGGGCAAGGGACAGTGGAGACCCAGTACTTC.

This clone occurred once. The chain links TRBV4-3 to TRBJ1-5; tentatively, D is TRBD1 (5 bases). Germline V gene sequence: CDR1 LGHNA, CDR2 YSLEER. The CDR3 has 13 residues. Deletions cut 4 bases from V and 9 bases from J, with 13 bases between. Here the CDR3 DNA reads TGCGCCAGCAGCCCACAAGATAGGGGGCCCCAGCATTTT. Translated, it gives CASSPQDRGPQHF.

V and J are TRBV5-6 and TRBJ2-1; 9 nucleotides agree with TRBD1. Germline V CDR1 and CDR2: SGHDT, YYEEEE. The junction had 14 bases not matched to a gene; V was cut back by 4 bases and J by 9 bases. This CDR3 region has 16 residues. This chain's CDR3 is CASSLDGTGMMSEQFF. The CDR3 bases are TGTGCCAGCAGCCTGGACGGGACAGGGATGATGAGTGAGCAGTTCTTC.

This clone occurred once. CDR3 sequence: CASSLGQGLRTGELFF. CDR3 nucleotide sequence: TGTGCCAGCAGTTTAGGACAGGGATTAAGGACCGGGGAGCTGTTTTTT. The rearrangement joins TRBV28 to TRBJ2-2, with TRBD1 identical over 8 bases. There are 16 residues in the CDR3. Looked up from germline, CDR1 is MDHEN and CDR2 is SYDVKM. With 2 bases clipped from V and 5 bases from J, the junction kept 7 bases outside the gene matches.

The rearrangement joins TRBV6-1 to TRBJ1-3; 8 nucleotides line up with TRBD1. This CDR3 contains 14 residues. Germline V gene sequence: CDR1 MNHNS, CDR2 SASEGT. The V segment lost 9 bases and the J segment 1 base; nucleotides outside the gene matches: 5. The CDR3 sequence is CASHRGDSGNTIYF. CDR3 sequence (DNA): TGTGCCAGTCACAGGGGGGATTCTGGAAACACCATATATTTT.

The chain has TRBV12-5 and TRBJ1-3, with D hard to call. CDR1 and CDR2 (germline): LGHNT, FRNRAP. The CDR3 runs to 17 residues. V was cut by 1 base and J by 2 bases, with 15 bases left in between. Written as DNA, the CDR3 is TGTGCTAGTGGTTTGGGGATCCTAGGGAGAGCTGGAAACACCATATATTTT. Amino acid sequence: CASGLGILGRAGNTIYF. The full variable domain, rest sourced from reference TRBV12-5 and TRBJ1-3, is DARVTQTPRHKVTEMGQEVTMRCQPILGHNTVFWYRQTMMQGLELLAYFRNRAPLDDSGMPKDRFSAEMPDATLATLKIQPSEPRDSAVYFCASGLGILGRAGNTIYFGEGSWLTVV.

V and J are TRBV6-2 or TRBV6-3 and TRBJ2-1, with D possibly being TRBD2 (5 bases). This CDR3 comprises 14 residues. The germline CDR1 and CDR2 sequences are MNHEY and SVGEGT. Between the trimmed V and J ends, which lost 4 bases and 4 bases, there was a span of 11 bases. The CDR3 bases are TGTGCCAGCAGTTTTGGGCTAGCATACAATGAGCAGTTCTTC. Translated: CASSFGLAYNEQFF.

The chain joins TRBV19 to TRBJ2-2; 7 bases are shared with TRBD2. The V segment lost 5 bases and the J segment 4 bases; nucleotides outside the gene matches: 10. This CDR3 region has 16 residues. Germline CDR1 reads LNHDA; CDR2 reads SQIVND (reference sequence). The CDR3 sequence: CASSGGASGITGELFF. For the CDR3, the DNA is TGTGCCAGTAGTGGTGGGGCTAGCGGTATCACCGGGGAGCTGTTTTTT. The full variable domain, completed using reference TRBV19 and TRBJ2-2, is DGGITQSPKYLFRKEGQNVTLSCEQNLNHDAMYWYRQDPGQGLRLIYYSQIVNDFQKGDIAEGYSVSREKKESFPLTVTSAQKNPTAFYLCASSGGASGITGELFFGEGSRLTVL.

The chain has TRBV5-4 and TRBJ1-2; D unclear. The V end lost 6 bases, the J end lost 7 bases, and 19 bases lay between the germline ends. The CDR3 consists of 14 residues. In germline, CDR1 is SGHNT, CDR2 YYREEE (reference sequence). CDR3: CASIPGSQEGGYTF. The DNA of the CDR3 is TGTGCCAGCATACCCGGAAGCCAGGAGGGTGGCTACACCTTC.

This chain uses TRBV2 with TRBJ2-7; D unclear. There are 12 residues in the CDR3. Germline CDR1 reads SNHLY; CDR2 reads FYNNEI. Trimming left V 8 bases short and J 3 bases short, with 11 bases between. CDR3 nucleotides: TGTGCCAGCGGCCAGCAGGTCTACGAGCAGTACTTC. Translated: CASGQQVYEQYF.

DNA of the CDR3: TGTGCCAGCAGTGAGTCGAGGACAGCAGTCCTCTATGGCTACACCTTC. Its protein is CASSESRTAVLYGYTF. This sequence joins TRBV2 and TRBJ1-2; perhaps TRBD1 as D (6 bases). The CDR3 consists of 16 residues. Trimming removed 3 bases at V and 4 bases at J, with 18 bases between. Germline values: CDR1 SNHLY, CDR2 FYNNEI.

The chain combines TRBV4-1 with TRBJ1-5; D unclear. CDR1 and CDR2 (germline): MGHRA, YSYEKL. V dropped 1 base and J dropped 4 bases, with 8 bases sitting between them. CDR3 length: 14 residues. The CDR3 nucleotides are TGCGCCAGCAGCCAAGGGGCGTCTAATCAGCCCCAGCATTTT. Its translation is CASSQGASNQPQHF.

The CDR3 sequence is CASSAGLAVTGELFF. DNA for the CDR3: TGTGCCAGCAGTGCGGGACTAGCGGTCACCGGGGAGCTGTTTTTT. The chain is built from TRBV6-6 and TRBJ2-2; 11 bases map to TRBD2. V shed 5 bases, J shed 4 bases, and the junction held 3 bases outside the gene matches. CDR1 MNHNY and CDR2 SVGAGI come from the germline V gene (reference sequence). This CDR3 has 15 amino acids.

Written as DNA, the CDR3 is TGTGCCAGCAGCACCCGGGGACAGGGGAACACTGAAGCTTTCTTT. Translated, it gives CASSTRGQGNTEAFF. The V gene is TRBV7-9, the J gene TRBJ1-1; 9 nucleotides agree with TRBD1. The CDR3 is 15 residues long. CDR1 is SEHNR, CDR2 FQNEAQ, per germline (reference sequence). J was trimmed by 1 base and V by 5 bases; bases with no gene match: 5.

The chain carries TRBV5-1 and TRBJ1-6; unclear D gene. The germline V gene has CDR1 SGHRS and CDR2 YFSETQ. The CDR3 is 14 residues long. V was cut by 4 bases and J by 5 bases, with 10 bases left in between. The chain's CDR3 is CASSGGRNNSPLHF. In DNA, the CDR3 is TGCGCCAGCAGCGGTGGGAGAAATAATTCACCCCTCCACTTT.

On this clone: Other DNA sequences in this specimen translate into the identical CDR3. This chain joins TRBV7-2 and TRBJ1-1; D not certain. This CDR3 spans 13 amino acids. The ends were cut back, 3 bases at V and 1 base at J, with 6 bases in the middle. Germline CDR1 and CDR2: SGHTA and FQGNSA. The CDR3 DNA follows: TGTGCCAGCAGCTTTAGAGGGAACACTGAAGCTTTCTTT. This translates into CASSFRGNTEAFF.

This chain links TRBV9 with TRBJ2-1, with D uncertain. Germline CDR1 SGDLS, CDR2 YYNGEE. V gave up 1 base and J gave up 8 bases, with 16 bases separating them. The CDR3 length is 15 residues. The CDR3 sequence: CASSVMSASRYEQFF. In DNA form, the CDR3 reads TGTGCCAGCAGCGTAATGTCGGCTAGTAGATATGAGCAGTTCTTC.

Here the CDR3 reads CATSRGNTDTQYF. CDR3 sequence (DNA): TGTGCCACCAGCCGGGGAAACACAGATACGCAGTATTTT. This sequence joins TRBV24-1 and TRBJ2-3; possible D gene TRBD2, 5 bases. Per germline, CDR1 KGHDR and CDR2 SFDVKD. V gave up 7 bases and J gave up 2 bases, with 9 bases separating them. The CDR3 totals 13 residues.

V and J are TRBV3-1 (or the pseudogene TRBV3-2) and TRBJ1-1; D gene ambiguous. This CDR3 comprises 14 residues. Trimming left V 4 bases short and J 1 base short, with 10 bases between. Germline V lookup: CDR1 LGHDT, CDR2 YNNKEL (reference sequence). For the CDR3, the DNA is TGTGCCAGCAGCCTTCCTAGTGCGAACACTGAAGCTTTCTTT. This encodes CASSLPSANTEAFF.

The gene calls are TRBV9 and TRBJ2-3; no definite D call. Per germline, CDR1 SGDLS and CDR2 YYNGEE. This CDR3 is built from 11 residues. Trimming removed 3 bases at V and 5 bases at J, with 4 bases between. CDR3 coding DNA: TGTGCCAGCAGCGCCCTAGATACGCAGTATTTT. It codes for CASSALDTQYF.